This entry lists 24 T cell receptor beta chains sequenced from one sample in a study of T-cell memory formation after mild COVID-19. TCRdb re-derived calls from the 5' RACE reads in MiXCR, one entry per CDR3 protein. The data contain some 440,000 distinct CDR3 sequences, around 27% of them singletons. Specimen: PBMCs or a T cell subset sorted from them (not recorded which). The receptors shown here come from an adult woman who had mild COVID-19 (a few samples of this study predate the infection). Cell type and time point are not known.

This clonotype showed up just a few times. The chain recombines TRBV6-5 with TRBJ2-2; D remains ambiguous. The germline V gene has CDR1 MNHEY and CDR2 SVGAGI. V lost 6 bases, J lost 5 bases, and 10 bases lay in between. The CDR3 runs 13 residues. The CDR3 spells CASRKKETGELFF. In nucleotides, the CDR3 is TGTGCCAGCAGGAAGAAAGAGACCGGGGAGCTGTTTTTT.

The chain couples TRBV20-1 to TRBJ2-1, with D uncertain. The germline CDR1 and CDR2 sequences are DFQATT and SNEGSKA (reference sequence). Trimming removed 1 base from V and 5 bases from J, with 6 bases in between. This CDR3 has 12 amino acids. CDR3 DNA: TGCAGTGCTAGAGGGGGTGACAATGAGCAGTTCTTC. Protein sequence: CSARGGDNEQFF.

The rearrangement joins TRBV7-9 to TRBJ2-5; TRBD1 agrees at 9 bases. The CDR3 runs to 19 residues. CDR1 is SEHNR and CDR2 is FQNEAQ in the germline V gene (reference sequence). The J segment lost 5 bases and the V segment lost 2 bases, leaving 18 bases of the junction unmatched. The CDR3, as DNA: TGTGCCAGCAGCTTAAATCCGGGACAGGGTCTGTCTGATTGGGAGACCCAGTACTTC. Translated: CASSLNPGQGLSDWETQYF. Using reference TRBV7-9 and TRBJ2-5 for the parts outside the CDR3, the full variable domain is DTGVSQNPRHKITKRGQNVTFRCDPISEHNRLYWYRQTLGQGPEFLTYFQNEAQLEKSRLLSDRFSAERPKGSFSTLEIQRTEQGDSAMYLCASSLNPGQGLSDWETQYFGPGTRLLVL.

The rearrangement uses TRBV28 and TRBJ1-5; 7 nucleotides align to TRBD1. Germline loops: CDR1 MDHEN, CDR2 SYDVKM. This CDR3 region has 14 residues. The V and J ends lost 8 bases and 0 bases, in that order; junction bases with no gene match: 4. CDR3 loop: CASRTGYSNQPQHF. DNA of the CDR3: TGTGCCAGCCGGACAGGTTATAGCAATCAGCCCCAGCATTTT.

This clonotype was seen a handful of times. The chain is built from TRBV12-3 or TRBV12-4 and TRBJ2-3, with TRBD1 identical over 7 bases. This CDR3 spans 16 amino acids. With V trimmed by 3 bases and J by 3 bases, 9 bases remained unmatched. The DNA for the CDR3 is TGTGCCAGCAGTTTTTATACAGGGGTTTGGACAGATACGCAGTATTTT. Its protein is CASSFYTGVWTDTQYF.

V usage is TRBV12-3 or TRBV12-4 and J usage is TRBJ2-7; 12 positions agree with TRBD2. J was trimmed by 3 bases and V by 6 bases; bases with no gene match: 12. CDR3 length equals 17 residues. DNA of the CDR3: TGTGCCAGCAGCCCAGGGGCTAGCGGGAGGGACTTCTACGAGCAGTACTTC. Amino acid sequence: CASSPGASGRDFYEQYF.

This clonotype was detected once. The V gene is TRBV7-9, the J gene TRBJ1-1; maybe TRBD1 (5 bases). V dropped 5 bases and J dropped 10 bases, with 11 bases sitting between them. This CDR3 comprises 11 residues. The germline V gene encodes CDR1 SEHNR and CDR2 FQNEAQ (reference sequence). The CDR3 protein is CASSVGPGAFF. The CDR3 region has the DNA TGTGCCAGCAGCGTGGGACCGGGAGCTTTCTTT. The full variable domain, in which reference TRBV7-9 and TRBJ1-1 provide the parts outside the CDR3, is DTGVSQNPRHKITKRGQNVTFRCDPISEHNRLYWYRQTLGQGPEFLTYFQNEAQLEKSRLLSDRFSAERPKGSFSTLEIQRTEQGDSAMYLCASSVGPGAFFGQGTRLTVV.

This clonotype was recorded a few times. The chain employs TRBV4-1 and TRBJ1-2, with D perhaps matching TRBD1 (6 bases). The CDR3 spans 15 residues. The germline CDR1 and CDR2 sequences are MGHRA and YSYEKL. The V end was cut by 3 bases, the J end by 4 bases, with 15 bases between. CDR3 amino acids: CASSQDGGPIYGYTF. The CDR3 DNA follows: TGCGCCAGCAGCCAGGACGGGGGGCCGATCTATGGCTACACCTTC.

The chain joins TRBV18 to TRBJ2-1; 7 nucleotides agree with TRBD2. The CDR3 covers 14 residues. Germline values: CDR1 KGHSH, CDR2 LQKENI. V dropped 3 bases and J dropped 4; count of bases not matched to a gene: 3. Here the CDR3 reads CASSPLAAYNEQFF. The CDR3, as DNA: TGTGCCAGCTCACCCCTAGCGGCGTACAATGAGCAGTTCTTC.

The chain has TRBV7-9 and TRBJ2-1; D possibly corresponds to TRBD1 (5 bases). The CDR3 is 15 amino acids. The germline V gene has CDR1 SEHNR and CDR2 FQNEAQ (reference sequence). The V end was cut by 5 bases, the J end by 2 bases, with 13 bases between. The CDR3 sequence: CASSQGSKPYNEQFF. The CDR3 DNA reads TGTGCCAGCAGCCAGGGATCGAAGCCCTACAATGAGCAGTTCTTC.

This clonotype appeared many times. CDR3 sequence reads: CASSYTSILNTGELFF. The CDR3 DNA sequence: TGTGCCAGCAGTTACACCTCAATACTAAACACCGGGGAGCTGTTTTTT. The chain joins TRBV6-5 to TRBJ2-2; D is unclear. Germline loops: CDR1 MNHEY, CDR2 SVGAGI. The germline V and J ends were trimmed by 2 bases and 2 bases, with 12 bases remaining between them. CDR3 length: 16 amino acids.

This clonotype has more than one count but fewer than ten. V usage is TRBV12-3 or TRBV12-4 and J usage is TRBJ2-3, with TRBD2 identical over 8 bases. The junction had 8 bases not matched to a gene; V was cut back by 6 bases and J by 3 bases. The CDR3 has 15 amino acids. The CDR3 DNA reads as TGTGCCAGCAGCGCACGGGGGGGCGGAACAGATACGCAGTATTTT. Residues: CASSARGGGTDTQYF.

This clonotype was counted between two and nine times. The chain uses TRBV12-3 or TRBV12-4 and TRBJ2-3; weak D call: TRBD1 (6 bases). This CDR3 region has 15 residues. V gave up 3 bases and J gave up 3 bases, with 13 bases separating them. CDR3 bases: TGTGCCAGCAGTTTGGGGACATACAATACAGATACGCAGTATTTT. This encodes CASSLGTYNTDTQYF.

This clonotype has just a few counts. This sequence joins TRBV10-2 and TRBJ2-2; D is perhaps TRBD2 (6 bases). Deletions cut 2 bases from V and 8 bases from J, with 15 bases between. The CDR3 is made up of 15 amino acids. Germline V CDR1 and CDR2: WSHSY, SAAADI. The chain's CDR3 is CASSEHRPGGGELFF. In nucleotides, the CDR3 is TGCGCCAGCAGTGAGCACAGGCCCGGGGGTGGGGAGCTGTTTTTT.

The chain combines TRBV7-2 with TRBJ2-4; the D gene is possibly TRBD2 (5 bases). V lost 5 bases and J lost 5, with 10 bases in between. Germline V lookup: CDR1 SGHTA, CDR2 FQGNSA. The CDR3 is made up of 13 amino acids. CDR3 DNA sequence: TGTGCCAGCAGCCCTCGGGATCAAAACATTCAGTACTTC. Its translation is CASSPRDQNIQYF. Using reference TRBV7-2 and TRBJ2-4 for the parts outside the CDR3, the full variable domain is GAGVSQSPSNKVTEKGKDVELRCDPISGHTALYWYRQSLGQGLEFLIYFQGNSAPDKSGLPSDRFSAERTGGSVSTLTIQRTQQEDSAVYLCASSPRDQNIQYFGAGTRLSVL.

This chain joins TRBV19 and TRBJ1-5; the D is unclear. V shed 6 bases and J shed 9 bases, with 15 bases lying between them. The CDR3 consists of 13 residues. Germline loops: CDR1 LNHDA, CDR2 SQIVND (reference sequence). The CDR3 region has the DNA TGTGCCAGTAGGGGGATGTCCTCCACGCCCCAGCATTTT. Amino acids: CASRGMSSTPQHF.

In nucleotides, the CDR3 is TGTGCCAGCAGCTTCGGACTAGCGGGGGACAATGAGCAGTTCTTC. Translation: CASSFGLAGDNEQFF. The chain recombines TRBV5-5 with TRBJ2-1; 13 nucleotides match TRBD2. The CDR3 is made up of 15 amino acids. V was pared by 2 bases and J by 5 bases, with 1 base of the junction left unmatched. Germline V gene sequence: CDR1 SGHKS, CDR2 YYEKEE (reference sequence).

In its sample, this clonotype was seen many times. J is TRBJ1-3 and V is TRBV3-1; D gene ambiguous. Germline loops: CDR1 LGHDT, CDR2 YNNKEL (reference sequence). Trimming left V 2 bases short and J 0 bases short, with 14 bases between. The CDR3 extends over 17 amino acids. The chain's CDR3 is CASSQRPGPHSGNTIYF. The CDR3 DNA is TGTGCCAGCAGCCAAAGACCCGGCCCTCACTCTGGAAACACCATATATTTT.

The CDR3 loop reads CASSLVAAGTSYNSPLHF. DNA for the CDR3: TGTGCCAGCAGCTTGGTGGCCGCTGGGACCTCCTATAATTCACCCCTCCACTTT. This chain links TRBV5-5 with TRBJ1-6; tentatively, D is TRBD1 (5 bases). The CDR3 totals 18 residues. Germline values: CDR1 SGHKS, CDR2 YYEKEE (reference sequence). Trimming shortened V by 0 bases and J by 0 bases, and 13 bases separated the two germline ends.

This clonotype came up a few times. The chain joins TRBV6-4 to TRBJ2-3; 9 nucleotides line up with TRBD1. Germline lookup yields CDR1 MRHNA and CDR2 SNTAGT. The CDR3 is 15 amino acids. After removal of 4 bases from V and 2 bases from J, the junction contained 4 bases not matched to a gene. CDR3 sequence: CASSVEQGATDTQYF. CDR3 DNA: TGTGCCAGCAGTGTCGAACAGGGGGCCACAGATACGCAGTATTTT.

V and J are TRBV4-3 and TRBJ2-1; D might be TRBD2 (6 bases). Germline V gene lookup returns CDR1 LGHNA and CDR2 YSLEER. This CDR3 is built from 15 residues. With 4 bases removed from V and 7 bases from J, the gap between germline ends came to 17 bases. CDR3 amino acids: CASSRDGSPVNEQFF. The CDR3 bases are TGCGCCAGCAGCCGGGACGGGAGTCCAGTAAATGAGCAGTTCTTC.

Here the CDR3 DNA reads TGTGCCAGCCGGGGGACAGGGGAAACTGAAGCTTTCTTT. Translated, it gives CASRGTGETEAFF. The chain employs TRBV2 and TRBJ1-1, with 10 bases lining up with TRBD1. The germline CDR1 and CDR2 sequences are SNHLY and FYNNEI. CDR3 length: 13 residues. V lost 8 bases and J lost 5; bases outside the gene matches: 5.

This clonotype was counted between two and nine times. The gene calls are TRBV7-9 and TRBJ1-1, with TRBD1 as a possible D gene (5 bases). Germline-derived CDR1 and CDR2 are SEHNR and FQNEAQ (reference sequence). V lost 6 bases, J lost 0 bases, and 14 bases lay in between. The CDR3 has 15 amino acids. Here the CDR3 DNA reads TGTGCCAGCAGTAAGGACGGGACGGTGAACACTGAAGCTTTCTTT. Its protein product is CASSKDGTVNTEAFF.

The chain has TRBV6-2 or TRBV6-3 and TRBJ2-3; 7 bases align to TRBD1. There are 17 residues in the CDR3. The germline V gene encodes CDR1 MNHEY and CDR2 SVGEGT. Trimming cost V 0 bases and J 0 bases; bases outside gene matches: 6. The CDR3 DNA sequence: TGTGCCAGCAGTTACTCCTCGACAGGGCCCAGCACAGATACGCAGTATTTT. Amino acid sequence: CASSYSSTGPSTDTQYF.